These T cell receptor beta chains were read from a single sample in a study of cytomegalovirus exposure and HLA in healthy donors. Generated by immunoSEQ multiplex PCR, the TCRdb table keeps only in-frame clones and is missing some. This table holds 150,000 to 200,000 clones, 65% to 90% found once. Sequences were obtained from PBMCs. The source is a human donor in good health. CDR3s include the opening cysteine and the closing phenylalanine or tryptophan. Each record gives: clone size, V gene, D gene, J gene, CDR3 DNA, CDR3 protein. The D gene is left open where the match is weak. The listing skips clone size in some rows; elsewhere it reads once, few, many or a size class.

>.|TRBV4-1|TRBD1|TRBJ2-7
TGCGCCAGCAGCCCCGGACAGGGCTCCTACGAGCAGTACTTC
CASSPGQGSYEQYF
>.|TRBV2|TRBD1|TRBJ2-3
TGTGCCAGCAGCTATAACCGGGACAGGGCAACAGATACGCAGTATTTT
CASSYNRDRATDTQYF
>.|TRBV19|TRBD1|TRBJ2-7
TGTGCCAGTAGTGACAGGGAAAAAGCCTCCTACGAGCAGTACTTC
CASSDREKASYEQYF
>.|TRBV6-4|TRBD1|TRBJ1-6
TGTGCCAGCAGCCAAAGGACAGGGCTTAATTCACCCCTCCACTTT
CASSQRTGLNSPLHF
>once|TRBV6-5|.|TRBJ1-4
TGTGCCAGCAGTTACCGCCCGGGTTACGATGAAAAACTGTTTTTT
CASSYRPGYDEKLFF
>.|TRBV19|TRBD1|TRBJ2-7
TGTGCCAGTAGTATAGGTGGGACAGGGTTCCAGTACTTC
CASSIGGTGFQYF
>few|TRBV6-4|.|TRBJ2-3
TGTGCCAGCAGTGATCGGGGGAGCTCGGATACGCAGTATTTT
CASSDRGSSDTQYF
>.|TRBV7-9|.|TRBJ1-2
TGTGCCAGCAGCTTGATAACAGCCTACTATGGCTACACCTTC
CASSLITAYYGYTF
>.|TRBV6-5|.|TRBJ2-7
TGTGCCAGCAGTTACACGGGCGGGGAAAGGCCCTACGAGCAGTACTTC
CASSYTGGERPYEQYF
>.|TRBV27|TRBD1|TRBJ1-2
TGTGCCAGCAGTTGGGGACAGGGATTTAACTATGGCTACACCTTC
CASSWGQGFNYGYTF
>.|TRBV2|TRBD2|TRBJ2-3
TGTGCCAGCAGTATTGCAAGAAGCGGGGGCCGAATAACAGATACGCAGTATTTT
CASSIARSGGRITDTQYF
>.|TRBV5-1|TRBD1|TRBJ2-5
TGCGCCAGCAGCCAAGGGACAGGGGGGGGAGAGACCCAGTACTTC
CASSQGTGGGETQYF
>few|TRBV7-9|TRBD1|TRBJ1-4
TGTGCCAGCAGCTCCCACGACAGGGGGTTGGATGAAAAACTGTTTTTT
CASSSHDRGLDEKLFF
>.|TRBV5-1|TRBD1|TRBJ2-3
TGCGCCAGCACGGACAGGGCGAACACAGATACGCAGTATTTT
CASTDRANTDTQYF
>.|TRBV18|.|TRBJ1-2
TGTGCCAGCTCCCCCGCCCAGTCTAACTATGGCTACACCTTC
CASSPAQSNYGYTF
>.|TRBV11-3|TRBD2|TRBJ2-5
TGTGCCAGCAGCAAGAGGGCGGGGGGGCAAGAGACCCAGTACTTC
CASSKRAGGQETQYF
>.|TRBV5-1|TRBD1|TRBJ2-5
TGCGCCAGCAGCTGGGGGACAGAGTACCAAGAGACCCAGTACTTC
CASSWGTEYQETQYF
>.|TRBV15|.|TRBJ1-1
TGTGCCACCAGCAGAGACCCAGGGCGCACTGAAGCTTTCTTT
CATSRDPGRTEAFF
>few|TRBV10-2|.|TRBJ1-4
TGCGCCAGTGCGAAGACAGGCCGCGTAACTAATGAAAAACTGTTTTTT
CASAKTGRVTNEKLFF
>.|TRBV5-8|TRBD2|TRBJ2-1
TGTGCCACTGTCCGGGCTAGCGGGGGGGTTTTCTACAATGAGCAGTTCTTC
CATVRASGGVFYNEQFF
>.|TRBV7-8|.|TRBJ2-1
TGTGCCAGCAGCTCGCTGATTGGACAGAGCTCCTACAATGAGCAGTTCTTC
CASSSLIGQSSYNEQFF
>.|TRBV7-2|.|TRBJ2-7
TGTGCCAGCAGCTTAGGATCGGCAGGGAACACCTACGAGCAGTACTTC
CASSLGSAGNTYEQYF
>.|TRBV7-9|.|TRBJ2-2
TGTGCCAGCAGCCCCCTTTCGGGGGGCCTTAACACCGGGGAGCTGTTTTTT
CASSPLSGGLNTGELFF
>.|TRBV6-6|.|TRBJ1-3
TGTGCCAGCAGTACGACAGGTCTCTCTGGAAACACCATATATTTT
CASSTTGLSGNTIYF
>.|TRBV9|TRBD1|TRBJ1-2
TGTGCCAGCAGCGTAATGCAGGGGGATGGCTACACCTTC
CASSVMQGDGYTF
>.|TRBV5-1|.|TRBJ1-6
TGCGCCAGCAGCTTGGCAGTTCGGGATTCGTCACCCCTCCACTTT
CASSLAVRDSSPLHF
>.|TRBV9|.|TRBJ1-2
TGTGCCAGCAGCGCAGCAGAGGGTTACACCTTC
CASSAAEGYTF
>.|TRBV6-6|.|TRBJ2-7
TGTGCCAGCAGTCTAGGTCGCGAGCAGTACTTC
CASSLGREQYF
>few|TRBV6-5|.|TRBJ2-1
TGTGCCACCGCGACTAGTCATACGGCCTTTCGGCAGTTCTTC
CATATSHTAFRQFF
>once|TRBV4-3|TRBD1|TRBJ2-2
TGCGCCAGCAGCCAGAAGGGACAGGTTAACACCGGGGAGCTGTTTTTT
CASSQKGQVNTGELFF
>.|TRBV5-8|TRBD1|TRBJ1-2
TGTGCCAGACAAGACAGGGCCTCCTATGGCTACACCTTC
CARQDRASYGYTF
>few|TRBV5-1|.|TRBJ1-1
TGCGCCAGCAGTCTTGACACTGAAGCTTTCTTT
CASSLDTEAFF
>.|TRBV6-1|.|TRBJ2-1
TGTGCCAGCAGTGATGCAGGCACCTACAATGAGCAGTTCTTC
CASSDAGTYNEQFF
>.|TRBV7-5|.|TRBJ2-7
TGTGCCAGAAGCTTTGACGGGGTTACAGTCCCTCGCTACGAGCAGTACTTC
CARSFDGVTVPRYEQYF
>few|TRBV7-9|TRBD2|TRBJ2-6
TGTCCCTCGGGGGGATCTGGGGCCAACGTCCTGACTTTC
CPSGGSGANVLTF
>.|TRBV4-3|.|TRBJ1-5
TGCGCCAGCAGCCAAGATTCCAGGGGCGGTCAGCCCCAGCATTTT
CASSQDSRGGQPQHF
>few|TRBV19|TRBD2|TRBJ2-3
TGTGCCAGTAGCCCTCTAGCGGGGGGCTCGGATACGCAGTATTTT
CASSPLAGGSDTQYF
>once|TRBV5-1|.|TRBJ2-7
TGCGCCAGCAGCTCCTTCGGGGATCCTCGCGAGCAGTACTTC
CASSSFGDPREQYF
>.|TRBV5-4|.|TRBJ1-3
TGTGCCAGCAGCTCCACCGTTCAGGGAAACACCATATATTTT
CASSSTVQGNTIYF
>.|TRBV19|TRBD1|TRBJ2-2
TGTGCCAGTAGTATAATAGGACAGGGACCCGGGGAGCTGTTTTTT
CASSIIGQGPGELFF
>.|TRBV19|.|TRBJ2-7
TGTGCCAGTAGTATAGGACTAACCTACGAGCAGTACTTC
CASSIGLTYEQYF
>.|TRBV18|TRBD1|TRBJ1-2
TGTGCCAGCTCACTTGACTCCGGACAGGGGTTCTATGGCTACACCTTC
CASSLDSGQGFYGYTF
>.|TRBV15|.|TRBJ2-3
TGTGCCACCAGCAGCTACACAGATACGCAGTATTTT
CATSSYTDTQYF
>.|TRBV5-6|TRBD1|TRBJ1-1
TGTGCCAGCAGCTTGGGAGGGACAGGAGTGAACACTGAAGCTTTCTTT
CASSLGGTGVNTEAFF
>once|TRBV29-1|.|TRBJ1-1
TGCAGCGTTGAACTAAGGGCAGGGGTGAACACTGAAGCTTTCTTT
CSVELRAGVNTEAFF
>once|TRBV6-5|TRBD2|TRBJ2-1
TGTGCCAGCAGTCATACTAGCGGGGGGGGCGATGAGCAGTTCTTC
CASSHTSGGGDEQFF
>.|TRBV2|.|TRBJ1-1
TGTGCCATTCTTTACGCGGGAGAGTTGGGGAACACTGAAGCTTTCTTT
CAILYAGELGNTEAFF
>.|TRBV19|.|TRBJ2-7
TGTGCCAGTAGTCCCACAGGGAACGAGCAGTACTTC
CASSPTGNEQYF
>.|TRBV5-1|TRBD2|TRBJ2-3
TGCGCCAGCAGCTTGGTCGGGGGGACCACAGATACGCAGTATTTT
CASSLVGGTTDTQYF
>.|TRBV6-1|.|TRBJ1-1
TGTGCCAGCCTATACGATGAAGCTTTCTTT
CASLYDEAFF
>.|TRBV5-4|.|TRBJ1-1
TGTGCCAGCAGCTCAGGGGCACGGTTTAGGCTGAACACTGAAGCTTTCTTT
CASSSGARFRLNTEAFF